What follows are 28 T cell receptor beta chains derived from one specimen sequenced in a study of blood T cell repertoires in COVID-19. Clones were read by immunoSEQ multiplex PCR, and TCRdb kept only the in-frame ones, dropping some. Seen here are approximately 170,000 clones, 74% observed once, and the top ten hold around 3%. Sample: peripheral blood. These receptors all stem from a woman of 80 years or more with acute or convalescent COVID-19.

This chain connects TRBV28 to TRBJ1-4; D is unresolved. Per germline, CDR1 MDHEN and CDR2 SYDVKM. The CDR3 runs 13 residues. The ends were cut back, 7 bases at V and 2 bases at J, with 8 bases in the middle. CDR3 loop: CASTRTTNEKLFF. CDR3 coding DNA: TGTGCCAGCACCCGGACTACTAATGAAAAACTGTTTTTT.

This chain links TRBV10-3 with TRBJ2-6, with 10 bases identical to TRBD1. The V and J ends lost 11 bases and 2 bases, in that order; junction bases with no gene match: 18. CDR3 length equals 19 residues. Germline CDR1 and CDR2: ENHRY and SYGVKD. The CDR3 spells CAVRPQPGQGLTGANVLTF. The CDR3 DNA follows: TGTGCCGTACGGCCTCAACCGGGACAGGGGTTAACTGGGGCCAACGTCCTGACTTTC.

The chain couples TRBV3-1 (or the pseudogene TRBV3-2) to TRBJ2-5, with TRBD2 matching over 11 bases. In germline, CDR1 is LGHDT, CDR2 YNNKEL (reference sequence). This CDR3 is 16 amino acids long. The junction had 8 bases not matched to a gene; V was cut back by 4 bases and J by 4 bases. The chain's CDR3 is CASSPLSGRVGETQYF. The CDR3 DNA reads TGTGCCAGCAGCCCTCTTAGCGGGAGGGTGGGAGAGACCCAGTACTTC.

V gene TRBV5-1 combines with J gene TRBJ1-2; D possibly corresponds to TRBD1 (5 bases). This CDR3 is 12 amino acids long. Trimming removed 4 bases at V and 7 bases at J, with 11 bases between. Per the germline V gene, CDR1 is SGHRS and CDR2 is YFSETQ. The CDR3 bases are TGCGCCAGCAGCCTCGGGGGGGTTGGCTACACCTTC. Translation: CASSLGGVGYTF.

V and J are TRBV28 and TRBJ1-1; possible D gene TRBD1, 6 bases. The germline V gene encodes CDR1 MDHEN and CDR2 SYDVKM. The CDR3 is 14 amino acids. V gave up 6 bases and J gave up 1 base, with 12 bases separating them. The CDR3 here is CASRGGPENTEAFF. Here the CDR3 DNA reads TGTGCCAGCAGGGGGGGGCCAGAGAACACTGAAGCTTTCTTT.

The chain combines TRBV30 with TRBJ2-2; TRBD2 matches at 9 bases. The CDR3 loop spans 16 amino acids. Germline assignment: CDR1 GTSNPN and CDR2 SVGIG (reference sequence). J was trimmed by 0 bases and V by 2 bases; bases with no gene match: 4. CDR3 region: CAWSRTSGPNTGELFF. The CDR3 nucleotides read TGTGCCTGGAGTCGAACTAGCGGGCCGAACACCGGGGAGCTGTTTTTT.

This clone appeared a few times. The rearrangement uses TRBV7-6 and TRBJ2-7; D gene ambiguous. Trimming shortened V by 1 base and J by 6 bases, and 16 bases separated the two germline ends. The CDR3 sequence is 15 residues long. The germline V gene encodes CDR1 SGHVS and CDR2 FNYEAQ. The CDR3 nucleotides are TGTGCCAGCAGCTTAGGAGCCGCCCCCCTGAGCGAGCAGTACTTC. Protein: CASSLGAAPLSEQYF.

The V call is TRBV7-9, the J call TRBJ2-4, with D tentatively TRBD1 (6 bases). Per germline, CDR1 SEHNR and CDR2 FQNEAQ (reference sequence). There are 13 residues in the CDR3. V dropped 1 base and J dropped 6 bases, with 7 bases sitting between them. Here the CDR3 DNA reads TGTGCCAGCAGCTTAGGCAGGGGAAACATTCAGTACTTC. Translating gives CASSLGRGNIQYF.

The CDR3 sequence: CASSIGADHYYGYTF. The DNA of the CDR3 is TGTGCCAGTAGTATTGGGGCGGACCACTACTATGGCTACACCTTC. This chain uses TRBV19 with TRBJ1-2; tentatively, D is TRBD1 (5 bases). This CDR3 is built from 15 residues. In germline, CDR1 is LNHDA, CDR2 SQIVND (reference sequence). V lost 3 bases and J lost 3, with 14 bases in between.

The chain links TRBV5-1 to TRBJ2-3; TRBD2 might be the D (6 bases). Trimming took off 2 bases at V and 0 bases at J, with 13 bases between the two ends. This CDR3 has 16 amino acids. Germline loops: CDR1 SGHRS, CDR2 YFSETQ. The CDR3 DNA sequence: TGCGCCAGCAGCTTCATCAGGGACTCTAGCACAGATACGCAGTATTTT. It encodes CASSFIRDSSTDTQYF. The full variable domain, rest sourced from reference TRBV5-1 and TRBJ2-3, is KAGVTQTPRYLIKTRGQQVTLSCSPISGHRSVSWYQQTPGQGLQFLFEYFSETQRNKGNFPGRFSGRQFSNSRSEMNVSTLELGDSALYLCASSFIRDSSTDTQYFGPGTRLTVL.

This chain joins TRBV28 and TRBJ2-2, with 7 bases matching TRBD1. CDR1 is MDHEN and CDR2 is SYDVKM in the germline V gene. The CDR3 is made up of 14 amino acids. The trim removed 3 bases at V and 3 bases at J, leaving 1 base unmatched. Here the CDR3 DNA reads TGTGCCAGCAGTTTTCAGGGGGACACCGGGGAGCTGTTTTTT. This codes for CASSFQGDTGELFF.

This clone was seen only a few times. The chain uses TRBV5-6 and TRBJ2-2; tentative D call: TRBD1 (6 bases). Per the germline V gene, CDR1 is SGHDT and CDR2 is YYEEEE. The CDR3 sequence is 16 residues long. The V gene lost 3 bases and the J gene lost 4 bases, with 16 bases spanning the gap. DNA for the CDR3: TGTGCCAGCAGCTACACAGGGAGAGGCGTCACCGGGGAGCTGTTTTTT. Encoded protein: CASSYTGRGVTGELFF.

The J gene is TRBJ1-4, the V gene TRBV6-5; D possibly corresponds to TRBD1 (5 bases). The CDR3 spans 13 residues. Trimming took off 5 bases at V and 7 bases at J, with 11 bases between the two ends. Germline V gene lookup returns CDR1 MNHEY and CDR2 SVGAGI. In DNA, the CDR3 is TGTGCCAGCAGTCTACAGGAAACTGAAAAACTGTTTTTT. This codes for CASSLQETEKLFF.

V usage is TRBV7-2 and J usage is TRBJ2-4; TRBD1 matches 7 bases. The germline V gene encodes CDR1 SGHTA and CDR2 FQGNSA. Trimming removed 5 bases from V and 3 bases from J; junction bases left unmatched: 4. The CDR3 totals 14 residues. The CDR3 spells CASSGRDSKNIQYF. CDR3 bases: TGTGCCAGCAGCGGCCGGGACAGCAAAAACATTCAGTACTTC.

V gene TRBV28 combines with J gene TRBJ1-4, with TRBD1 identical over 7 bases. Germline CDR1 is MDHEN and CDR2 is SYDVKM. The CDR3 has 14 amino acids. J was trimmed by 4 bases and V by 6 bases; bases with no gene match: 5. The CDR3 DNA is TGTGCCAGCAGACAGGGGTCGGGTAATGAAAAACTGTTTTTT. This gives the protein CASRQGSGNEKLFF.

The CDR3 bases are TGTGCCAGCAGTTACGAACAGGACGGTGGCTACACCTTC. It is translated as CASSYEQDGGYTF. The chain joins TRBV6-6 to TRBJ1-2; D may be TRBD1 (5 bases). Between the trimmed V and J ends, which lost 2 bases and 7 bases, there was a span of 11 bases. The CDR3 is 13 residues long. The germline CDR1 and CDR2 sequences are MNHNY and SVGAGI (reference sequence).

The chain uses TRBV7-9 and TRBJ2-5, with no clear D. The germline CDR1 and CDR2 sequences are SEHNR and FQNEAQ (reference sequence). V dropped 2 bases and J dropped 0 bases, with 4 bases sitting between them. The CDR3 totals 13 residues. The CDR3 loop is CASSLSYQETQYF. The CDR3 DNA is TGTGCCAGCAGCTTATCGTACCAAGAGACCCAGTACTTC.

The chain is built from TRBV15 and TRBJ1-5; no firm D call. This CDR3 comprises 14 residues. CDR1 and CDR2 (germline): LNHNV, YYDKDF (reference sequence). V was shortened by 0 bases and J by 9 bases, with 12 bases between the two germline ends. The CDR3 loop is CATSRDRVGGPQHF. CDR3 nucleotides: TGTGCCACCAGCAGAGATCGGGTCGGAGGGCCCCAGCATTTT.

This chain joins TRBV29-1 and TRBJ2-7; D perhaps matches TRBD1 (6 bases). Trimming took 7 bases from V and 0 from J, leaving 10 bases between them. The CDR3 contains 12 residues. Germline CDR1 reads SQVTM; CDR2 reads ANQGSEA. CDR3 loop: CSGRQDSYEQYF. CDR3 in DNA: TGCAGCGGCAGACAGGACTCCTACGAGCAGTACTTC.

The chain couples TRBV5-1 to TRBJ2-3; 12 bases are shared with TRBD2. The germline CDR1 and CDR2 sequences are SGHRS and YFSETQ. The junction had 2 bases not matched to a gene; V was cut back by 0 bases and J by 3 bases. The CDR3 covers 16 residues. Here the CDR3 reads CASSLAGTSGTDTQYF. The CDR3 region has the DNA TGCGCCAGCAGCTTGGCCGGGACTAGCGGGACAGATACGCAGTATTTT.

This clone was recorded only once. J is TRBJ2-1 and V is TRBV4-3; 11 positions agree with TRBD2. The CDR3 runs 16 residues. The V segment lost 4 bases and the J segment 0 bases; nucleotides outside the gene matches: 2. Germline CDR1 is LGHNA and CDR2 is YSLEER. Here the CDR3 reads CASSLTSGSSYNEQFF. The CDR3 nucleotides are TGCGCCAGCAGCCTTACTAGCGGGAGCTCCTACAATGAGCAGTTCTTC.

This sequence joins TRBV19 and TRBJ1-1; D is undetermined. The V gene lost 5 bases and the J gene lost 4 bases, with 17 bases spanning the gap. CDR1 and CDR2 (germline): LNHDA, SQIVND (reference sequence). The CDR3 totals 15 residues. The CDR3 loop reads CASSFQDGGGTEAFF. The CDR3 DNA is TGTGCCAGTAGTTTCCAGGACGGTGGAGGCACTGAAGCTTTCTTT.

The V and J genes are TRBV24-1 and TRBJ1-2; no clear D gene. The CDR3 loop spans 16 amino acids. CDR1 is KGHDR and CDR2 is SFDVKD in the germline V gene. Trimming removed 1 base from V and 1 base from J, with 12 bases in between. The CDR3 nucleotides read TGTGCCACCAGTGATTTTGCCCCGGGGAATAACTATGGCTACACCTTC. Translation gives CATSDFAPGNNYGYTF.

Remarks on this clone: Other DNA sequences in this specimen translate into the identical CDR3. The chain employs TRBV19 and TRBJ1-5; a possible D gene is TRBD1 (5 bases). Between the trimmed V and J ends, which lost 3 bases and 1 base, there was a span of 7 bases. The germline CDR1 and CDR2 sequences are LNHDA and SQIVND (reference sequence). The CDR3 length is 14 residues. CDR3: CASSIGQSNQPQHF. The CDR3 DNA is TGTGCCAGTAGTATCGGACAAAGCAATCAGCCCCAGCATTTT.

The V call is TRBV6-2 or TRBV6-3, the J call TRBJ2-5; possible D gene TRBD2, 6 bases. Trimming pared 7 bases from V and 5 bases from J, leaving 17 bases between. Germline V gives CDR1 MNHEY, CDR2 SVGEGT. This CDR3 region has 14 residues. The CDR3 DNA follows: TGTGCCAGCACCCCAATCCGGGGGTCGGAGACCCAGTACTTC. It yields the protein CASTPIRGSETQYF.

Turning to this clone: The sample has other DNA sequences that encode this CDR3 too. The CDR3 loop is CASSLRQGSGEQYF. CDR3 in DNA: TGTGCCAGCAGCTTACGACAGGGGTCGGGCGAGCAGTACTTC. The genes are TRBV7-8 and TRBJ2-7, with TRBD1 matching over 8 bases. CDR1 and CDR2 from the germline V gene are SGHVS and FQNEAQ. The V gene end was trimmed by 2 bases and the J gene end by 6 bases; junction bases not matched to a gene: 6. The CDR3 contains 14 residues.

V gene TRBV4-2 combines with J gene TRBJ2-5; 7 nucleotides align to TRBD1. This CDR3 comprises 15 residues. The trim removed 0 bases at V and 9 bases at J, leaving 10 bases unmatched. The germline CDR1 and CDR2 sequences are LGHNA and YNFKEQ. The CDR3 DNA reads as TGTGCCAGCAGCCAAGAACAGGGGCCGGGGATGGCCCAGTACTTC. Its protein is CASSQEQGPGMAQYF.

The rearrangement joins TRBV6-5 to TRBJ1-6, with 8 bases matching TRBD1. With 0 bases clipped from V and 14 bases from J, the junction kept 3 bases outside the gene matches. Germline CDR1 and CDR2: MNHEY and SVGAGI. This CDR3 has 13 amino acids. Here the CDR3 DNA reads TGTGCCAGCAGTTACTCGGGGACAGGAGCCCTCCACTTT. This sequence encodes CASSYSGTGALHF.